This entry features one T cell receptor beta chain sequence. The target antigen is unknown. This sample was included in a study of shared clonotypes between healthy human individuals. Study summary: A couple of women and a few men aged 18 to 49 made up the donors. Broader study findings: Genetic and exposure-history diversity was limited by the small donor number. It was expected that sequencing depth would affect clonotype sharing among donors. Larger estimated richness was generally seen in naive subsets than in memory subsets.

Using immunoSEQ multiplex PCR, the repertoire was profiled, and TCRdb retains in-frame clones only, with some absent. The table lists approximately 2.5 million clones, just over 90% of them singletons, with 0.13% to 0.15% in the top ten. The receptor comes from a man aged 18 to 30 in good health. What was sequenced was naive CD4+ T cells sorted from blood. Documented subset: CD45RA+ positively selected.

The CDR3 sequence: CASSLGRQGLNYGYTF. The CDR3 DNA sequence: TGTGCCAGCAGCTTAGGAAGACAGGGTCTAAACTATGGCTACACCTTC. The chain is built from TRBV7-9 and TRBJ1-2; 7 positions match TRBD1. This CDR3 is built from 16 residues. The J segment lost 2 bases and the V segment lost 1 base, leaving 7 bases of the junction unmatched. Germline V gene sequence: CDR1 SEHNR, CDR2 FQNEAQ (reference sequence).